This record looks at one T cell receptor beta chain sequence and its context. Its antigen remains unidentified. The sample originates from a study of T cells expressing NK-cell markers. Study summary: Of eight sequenced donors, seven were HCMV-seropositive and one HCMV-seronegative.

cDNA encoding TCR beta was synthesized via 5'RACE template switching incorporating UMIs. TCRdb reprocessed the 5' RACE reads and stores each CDR3 protein as one record, lacking DNA. The clone table shows some 440,000 distinct CDR3 sequences, with the ten largest holding around 1.4%. Study-level points and caveats: In over 5 donors, dominant CD3+CD56+NKG2C+ clonotypes ranked among the top 10 CD8+ clonotypes. Also leading the CD3+CD56-NKG2C+ fraction in a handful of donors were these clonotypes.

Per the germline V gene, CDR1 is SGHTA and CDR2 is FQGNSA. The CDR3 is 17 residues long. The sequenced material came from blood T cells: a sorted CD56 or NKG2C T cell subset, CD4+ or CD8+ T cells, or bulk PBMC T cells (not recorded which). This TCR was recovered from a woman in her forties or fifties in good health. The chain recombines TRBV7-2 with TRBJ1-1; with no DNA, the TCRdb D assignment of TRBD1 cannot be verified. The CDR3 loop reads CASSLTGTGGVDTEAFF. The whole variable domain, filled in from reference TRBV7-2 and TRBJ1-1, reads GAGVSQSPSNKVTEKGKDVELRCDPISGHTALYWYRQSLGQGLEFLIYFQGNSAPDKSGLPSDRFSAERTGGSVSTLTIQRTQQEDSAVYLCASSLTGTGGVDTEAFFGQGTRLTVV.